This T cell receptor (beta chain) was found in a study of blood T cells in healthy people across ages. CDR1 and CDR2 from the germline V gene are SGHKS and YYEKEE (reference sequence). CDR3 length equals 15 residues. Study conclusions and caveats: Long-lived donors carried more naive CD4+ cells and greater diversity than aged donors.

This clonotype has just a few counts. The antigen is undetermined. The use of a sample-barcoded 5' primer and a J-beta primer mix characterized a second PCR of roughly 6 to 11 cycles. TCRdb analysed the 5' RACE reads with MiXCR anew, one entry per CDR3 protein. Of roughly 2 million distinct CDR3 sequences listed, roughly 49% were seen once; the top ten hold around 2.1%. The rearrangement links TRBV5-5 to TRBJ2-4, with D possibly matching TRBD1 (6 bases). Judging by the DNA end, TRBJ2-5 fits better; the J call may be wrong. Sequenced sample: blood. The TCR was taken from a woman between 40 and 55 years old in good health. CDR3 sequence reads: CASSLAIGQPETQYF. The CDR3 DNA sequence: TGTGCCAGCAGCTTGGCCATTGGACAGCCGGAGACCCAGTACTTC.